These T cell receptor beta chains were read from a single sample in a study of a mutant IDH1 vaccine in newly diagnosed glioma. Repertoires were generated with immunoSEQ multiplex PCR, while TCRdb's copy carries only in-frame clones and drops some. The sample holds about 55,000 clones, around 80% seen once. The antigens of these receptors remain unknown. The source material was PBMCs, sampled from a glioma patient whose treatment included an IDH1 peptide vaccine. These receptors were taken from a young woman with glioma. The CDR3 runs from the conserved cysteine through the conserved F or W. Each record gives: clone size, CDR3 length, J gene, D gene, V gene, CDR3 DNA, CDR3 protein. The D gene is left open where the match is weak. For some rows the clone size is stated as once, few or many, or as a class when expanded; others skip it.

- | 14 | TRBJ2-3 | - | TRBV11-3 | TGTGCCAGCCGACCCGATATACTCACAGATACGCAGTATTTT | CASRPDILTDTQYF
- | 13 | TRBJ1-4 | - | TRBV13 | TGTGCCAGCAGCCGAGGGGGGGCTGTTAAACTGTTTTTT | CASSRGGAVKLFF
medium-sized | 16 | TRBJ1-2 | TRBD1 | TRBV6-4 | TGTGCCAGCAGTGACGCGGGTGGGACAGTCATGGATGGCTACACCTTC | CASSDAGGTVMDGYTF
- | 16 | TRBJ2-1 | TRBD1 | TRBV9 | TGTGCCAGCAGCGTAGGGGGGACAGGCTCCTACAATGAGCAGTTCTTC | CASSVGGTGSYNEQFF
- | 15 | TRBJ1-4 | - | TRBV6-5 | TGTGCCAGCAGAGAAACAGGGCTGAACGGGGAAAAACTGTTTTTT | CASRETGLNGEKLFF
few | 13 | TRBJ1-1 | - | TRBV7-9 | TGTGCCAGCAGCATGACAGTGAACACTGAAGCTTTCTTT | CASSMTVNTEAFF
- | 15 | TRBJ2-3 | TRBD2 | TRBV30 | TGTGCCTGGAGGACCGAGCGGGAGGGTTGGGATACGCAGTATTTT | CAWRTEREGWDTQYF
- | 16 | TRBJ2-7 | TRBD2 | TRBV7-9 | TGTGCCAGCAGCCCCGACCCCGTAGCGGGATACTACGAGCAGTACTTC | CASSPDPVAGYYEQYF
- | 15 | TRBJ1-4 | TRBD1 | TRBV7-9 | TGTGCCAGCAGCTTGGGAGACAGGGTTGGGGAAAAACTGTTTTTT | CASSLGDRVGEKLFF
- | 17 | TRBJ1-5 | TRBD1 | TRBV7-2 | TGTGCCAGCAGCTTAGTGCCAGGGGGAATTGGCAATCAGCCCCAGCATTTT | CASSLVPGGIGNQPQHF
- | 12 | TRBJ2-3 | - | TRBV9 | TGTGCCAGCAGCCATAGCACAGATACGCAGTATTTT | CASSHSTDTQYF
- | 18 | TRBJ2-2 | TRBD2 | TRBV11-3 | TGTGCCAGCAGCTTTAGACCCCCGGGACTAGAGGACACCGGGGAGCTGTTTTTT | CASSFRPPGLEDTGELFF
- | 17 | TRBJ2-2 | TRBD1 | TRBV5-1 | TGCGCCAGCAGCTTGGCAGGTCCGGGACAGGGATCCGGGGAGCTGTTTTTT | CASSLAGPGQGSGELFF
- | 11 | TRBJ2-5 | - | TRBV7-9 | TGTGCCAGCAGCCAAGCGGAGACCCAGTACTTC | CASSQAETQYF
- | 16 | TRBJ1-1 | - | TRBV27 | TGTGCCAGCAGTAGCCCCCCCTGGCATTCGTACACTGAAGCTTTCTTT | CASSSPPWHSYTEAFF
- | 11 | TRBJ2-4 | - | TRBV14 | TGTGCCAGCAGCCAGGGGCCTATTCAGTACTTC | CASSQGPIQYF
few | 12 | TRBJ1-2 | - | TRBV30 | TGTGCCTGGAGTGTAAACTCCCATGGCTACACCTTC | CAWSVNSHGYTF
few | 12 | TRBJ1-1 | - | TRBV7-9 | TGTGCCAGCAGCTTAGTAGCCAGTGAAGCTTTCTTT | CASSLVASEAFF
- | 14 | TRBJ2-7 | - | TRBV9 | TGTGCCAGCAGCGTAGGGGTCTCCTTAGGGGAGCAGTACTTC | CASSVGVSLGEQYF
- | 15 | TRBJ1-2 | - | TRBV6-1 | TGTGCCAGCAGTGAAGAGGAGGGGGGTATGAGGGGCTACACCTTC | CASSEEEGGMRGYTF
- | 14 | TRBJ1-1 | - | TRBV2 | TGTGCCAGCAGTGAAGCGCTTTTAGGAAATGAAGCTTTCTTT | CASSEALLGNEAFF
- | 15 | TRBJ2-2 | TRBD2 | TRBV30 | TGTGCCTGGAGTAGACTAGCGGGGAACACCGGGGAGCTGTTTTTT | CAWSRLAGNTGELFF